Following are 16 T cell receptor beta chains from one sample sequenced in a study of Graves' ophthalmopathy and Graves' hyperthyroidism. RNA transcripts were the template, and TCR beta CDR3 regions were amplified from them. HTBI-primed RT-PCR formed the first round, and a multiplex PCR formed the second. Using its own MiXCR run on the multiplex PCR reads, TCRdb lists one record per CDR3 protein. The sample shows 580,000 or so distinct CDR3 sequences, under 40% of them seen only once. Sequencing used peripheral blood or thyroid tissue (not recorded which). The receptors originated from an adult man with Graves' hyperthyroidism.

This clonotype showed up just once. Since a much larger clone is just one base distant, this may be a read error. CDR3 DNA sequence: TGCGCCAGCAGCTTGGTAGCTCTGAACGCTGAAGCTTTCTTT. Its protein is CASSLVALNAEAFF. The chain couples TRBV5-1 to TRBJ1-1; D remains ambiguous. The length of the CDR3 is 14 residues. The germline gives CDR1 SGHRS, CDR2 YFSETQ.

The V gene is TRBV7-3, the J gene TRBJ2-1, with D perhaps being TRBD1 or TRBD2 (5 bases each). CDR1 and CDR2 from the germline V gene are SGHTA and FQGTGA. CDR3 size: 17 residues. V gave up 5 bases and J gave up 0 bases, with 17 bases separating them. The CDR3 region is CASSPPWGYNSYNEQFF. DNA of the CDR3: TGTGCCAGCAGCCCGCCGTGGGGGTACAACTCCTACAATGAGCAGTTCTTC.

V is TRBV7-2 and J is TRBJ2-7; 7 bases match TRBD2. Trimming took 1 base from V and 7 from J; bases not matched to a gene: 13. The CDR3 has 16 residues. Germline-derived CDR1 and CDR2 are SGHTA and FQGNSA. In DNA, the CDR3 is TGTGCCAGCAGCTTAGAAGGGGCTAGCGGTAACAATGAGCAGTACTTC. It codes for CASSLEGASGNNEQYF.

In its sample, this clonotype was seen many times. This CDR3 is CASSPRTGGLNTEAFF. For the CDR3, the DNA is TGTGCCAGTAGTCCCCGGACAGGGGGGTTGAACACTGAAGCTTTCTTT. This sequence joins TRBV19 and TRBJ1-1; 10 bases map to TRBD1. This CDR3 spans 16 amino acids. Germline CDR1 LNHDA, CDR2 SQIVND (reference sequence). Trimming at V came to 5 bases and at J to 0 bases, leaving 6 bases not matched to a gene.

The rearrangement joins TRBV10-3 to TRBJ1-4, with 9 positions matching TRBD1. Looked up from germline, CDR1 is ENHRY and CDR2 is SYGVKD. The CDR3 is made up of 15 amino acids. Trimming at V came to 3 bases and at J to 6 bases, leaving 5 bases not matched to a gene. The CDR3: CAISDPTGGYEKLFF. The CDR3 DNA follows: TGTGCCATCAGTGACCCTACAGGGGGCTATGAAAAACTGTTTTTT.

This clonotype showed up many times. This rearrangement joins TRBV10-2 to TRBJ1-1, with D tentatively TRBD1 (5 bases). The CDR3 has 14 amino acids. Germline CDR1 and CDR2: WSHSY and SAAADI. V lost 6 bases, J lost 3 bases, and 14 bases lay in between. The CDR3 loop reads CASRSMGEDTEAFF. CDR3 DNA: TGCGCCAGCAGGTCAATGGGGGAAGACACTGAAGCTTTCTTT.

The J gene is TRBJ2-7, the V gene TRBV29-1; 12 positions agree with TRBD2. From germline, CDR1 is SQVTM and CDR2 ANQGSEA. The V segment lost 8 bases and the J segment 5 bases; nucleotides outside the gene matches: 10. This CDR3 comprises 14 residues. In DNA form, the CDR3 reads TGCAGCTATCGGACTAGCGGGAATCGCGACGAGCAGTACTTC. It codes for CSYRTSGNRDEQYF.

The V and J genes are TRBV7-2 and TRBJ1-2; possibly TRBD1 for D (6 bases). This CDR3 has 15 residues. The germline V gene has CDR1 SGHTA and CDR2 FQGNSA. V lost 5 bases and J lost 3, with 16 bases in between. The DNA for the CDR3 is TGTGCCAGCAGCCAGCCCCCTACAGGGCACTATGGCTACACCTTC. The encoded protein is CASSQPPTGHYGYTF.

Written as DNA, the CDR3 is TGTGCCACCAGCAGTTATCGTGACCAAGAGACCCAGTACTTC. As protein: CATSSYRDQETQYF. This sequence joins TRBV15 and TRBJ2-5; D is unclear. Germline V lookup: CDR1 LNHNV, CDR2 YYDKDF (reference sequence). The CDR3 is 14 amino acids. The ends were cut back, 3 bases at V and 0 bases at J, with 8 bases in the middle.

This clonotype occurred many times. The chain has TRBV2 and TRBJ1-2; TRBD1 is a possible D gene (5 bases). V shed 7 bases and J shed 4 bases, with 13 bases lying between them. This CDR3 contains 13 residues. Germline CDR1 is SNHLY and CDR2 is FYNNEI. DNA of the CDR3: TGTGCCAGCATCCGGGGGATCAGCTATGGCTACACCTTC. Translating it yields CASIRGISYGYTF.

This clonotype was observed a few times. J is TRBJ2-3 and V is TRBV24-1, with TRBD1 matching over 9 bases. The germline CDR1 and CDR2 sequences are KGHDR and SFDVKD. V was clipped by 5 bases and J by 0 bases; unmatched bases: 2. The CDR3 is 15 amino acids. Here the CDR3 reads CATSGGQGSTDTQYF. The CDR3 region has the DNA TGTGCCACCAGTGGGGGACAGGGCAGCACAGATACGCAGTATTTT.

This clonotype appeared many times. The V gene is TRBV25-1, the J gene TRBJ1-1; D gene unclear. The CDR3 sequence is 11 residues long. Germline V gene lookup returns CDR1 MGHDK and CDR2 SYGVNS. Deletions cut 2 bases from V and 11 bases from J, with 9 bases between. CDR3 coding DNA: TGTGCCAGCAGTGAAAAAGGATGGGCTTTCTTT. This encodes CASSEKGWAFF.

This clonotype was detected once. A much larger clone differs by one base, so this may be a read error. This chain links TRBV7-9 with TRBJ1-2; 11 bases align to TRBD1. This CDR3 contains 17 residues. Germline values: CDR1 SEHNR, CDR2 FQNEAQ (reference sequence). Here the CDR3 reads CASSRTPGQGAYYGHTF. The CDR3 bases are TGTGCCAGCAGTCGAACTCCAGGACAGGGGGCGTACTATGGCCACACCTTC.

This clonotype has a count of ten or more. The chain uses TRBV7-9 and TRBJ2-7, with 8 bases lining up with TRBD1. CDR3 length: 16 residues. Germline V gives CDR1 SEHNR, CDR2 FQNEAQ (reference sequence). With V trimmed by 1 base and J by 1 base, 6 bases remained unmatched. CDR3 in amino acids: CASSLGQGAMSYEQYF. Here the CDR3 DNA reads TGTGCCAGCAGCTTAGGGCAGGGGGCCATGTCCTACGAGCAGTACTTC.

As to this clonotype: A much bigger clone sits one base away, suggesting this may be a read error. The chain combines TRBV7-9 with TRBJ1-5; D remains ambiguous. The CDR3 runs 13 residues. CDR1 SEHNR and CDR2 FQNEAQ come from the germline V gene (reference sequence). The CDR3 spells CASSPDGDQPHHF. The CDR3 DNA reads TGCGCCAGCAGCCCGGACGGGGATCAGCCCCACCATTTT.

This clonotype was recorded many times. The J gene is TRBJ1-2, the V gene TRBV2; D is unresolved. Germline-derived CDR1 and CDR2 are SNHLY and FYNNEI. CDR3 size: 15 residues. Trimming removed 2 bases at V and 7 bases at J, with 17 bases between. The CDR3 region has the DNA TGTGCCAGCAGTGAATGGCCAGGCAAAACGGGTGGCTACACCTTC. It translates to CASSEWPGKTGGYTF.